This T cell receptor beta chain is from a study of blood T cells in healthy people across ages. Across the whole study: Researchers report that template switching captured about one barcoded beta molecule per two T cells.

General study points: TCR beta diversity correlated strongly with naive T cell percentage.

Turning to this clonotype: Its target is unknown.

CDR3 length equals 15 residues. The ends lost 6 bases at V and 0 bases at J; junction bases unmatched: 4. Looked up from germline, CDR1 is SNHLY and CDR2 is FYNNEI. Primers used in a second PCR of roughly 7 to 12 cycles were a sample-barcoded 5' primer and a J-beta primer mix. Each cDNA molecule received a tag from a template-switch adaptor that had 12 random nucleotides. TCRdb re-derived calls from the 5' RACE reads in MiXCR, one entry per CDR3 protein. The sample shows approximately 730,000 distinct CDR3 sequences, about 53% of them seen only once. Total RNA was isolated from each sample in quantities of at least 5.5 micrograms.

The chain joins TRBV2 to TRBJ2-1; TRBD2 agrees at 8 bases. The sequenced sample was blood. The TCR comes from a man older than 75 in good health. The CDR3 DNA sequence: TGTGCCAGCAGGGGACTAGGAGGCTCCTACAATGAGCAGTTCTTC. As protein: CASRGLGGSYNEQFF.